This T cell receptor (beta chain) originates from a study of cytomegalovirus exposure and HLA in healthy donors. It was with 60 Vbeta and 13 Jbeta primers that the PCR ran. Sequenced by immunoSEQ multiplex PCR; TCRdb stores in-frame clones only, minus some. This sample carries roughly 88,000 clones, about three quarters of them seen once, and the ten largest clones take 4% to 5.5%. V shed 0 bases, J shed 8 bases, and the junction held 8 bases outside the gene matches. The germline V gene has CDR1 SGDLS and CDR2 YYNGEE. This CDR3 is built from 18 residues. Sequenced material: PBMCs. The rearrangement links TRBV9 to TRBJ2-1; 16 bases fit TRBD2. The origin of this receptor is a man aged 25 to 40 in good health and CMV-seropositive. The CDR3 DNA reads as TGTGCCAGCAGCGTAGAGGGACTAGCGGGGGGGAGTTCCGATGAGCAGTTCTTC. This sequence encodes CASSVEGLAGGSSDEQFF.